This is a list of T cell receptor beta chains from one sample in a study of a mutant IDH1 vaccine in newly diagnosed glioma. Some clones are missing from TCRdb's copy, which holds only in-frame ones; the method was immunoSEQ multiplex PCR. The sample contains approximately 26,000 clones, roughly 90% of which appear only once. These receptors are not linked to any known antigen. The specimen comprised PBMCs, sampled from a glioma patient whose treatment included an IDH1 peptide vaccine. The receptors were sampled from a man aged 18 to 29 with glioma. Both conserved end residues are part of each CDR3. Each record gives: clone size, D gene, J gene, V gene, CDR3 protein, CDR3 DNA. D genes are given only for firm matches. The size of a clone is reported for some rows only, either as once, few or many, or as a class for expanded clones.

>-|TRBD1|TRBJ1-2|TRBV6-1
CASSTGQGFGYTF
TGTGCCAGCAGTACGGGACAGGGTTTTGGCTACACCTTC
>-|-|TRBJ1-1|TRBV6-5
CASRPGQSNTEAFF
TGTGCCAGCAGGCCGGGACAATCGAACACTGAAGCTTTCTTT
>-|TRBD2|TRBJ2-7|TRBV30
CAYTSGGVSYEQYF
TGTGCCTACACGAGCGGGGGAGTATCCTACGAGCAGTACTTC
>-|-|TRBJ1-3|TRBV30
CAWSSGLGGNTIYF
TGTGCCTGGAGTAGCGGACTGGGAGGAAACACCATATATTTT
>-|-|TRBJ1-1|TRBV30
CAWSFRTEAFF
TGTGCCTGGAGTTTTCGCACTGAAGCTTTCTTT
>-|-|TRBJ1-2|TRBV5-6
CASSLAALYSSGGYTF
TGTGCCAGCAGCTTGGCCGCTCTTTACTCCAGTGGAGGCTACACCTTC
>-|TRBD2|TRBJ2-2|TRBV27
CASSPPPLAGGWNTGELFF
TGTGCCAGCAGTCCCCCTCCCTTGGCGGGAGGATGGAACACCGGGGAGCTGTTTTTT
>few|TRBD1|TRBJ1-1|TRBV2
CASSRGRGSTEAFF
TGTGCCAGCAGCCGGGGCAGGGGGTCAACTGAAGCTTTCTTT
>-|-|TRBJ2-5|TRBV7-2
CASSLAHGQWGTQYF
TGTGCCAGCAGCTTAGCGCACGGACAATGGGGGACCCAGTACTTC
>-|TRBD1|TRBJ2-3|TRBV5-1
CASTGQGGTDTQYF
TGCGCCAGCACCGGACAGGGAGGCACAGATACGCAGTATTTT
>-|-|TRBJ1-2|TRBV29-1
CSVEEGASRYGYTF
TGCAGCGTTGAAGAGGGGGCGAGTCGGTATGGCTACACCTTC
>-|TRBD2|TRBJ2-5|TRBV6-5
CASRGTSTETQYF
TGTGCCAGCAGGGGGACTAGCACGGAGACCCAGTACTTC
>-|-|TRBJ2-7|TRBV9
CASSGTQGGDEQYF
TGTGCCAGCAGCGGTACACAGGGTGGGGACGAGCAGTACTTC
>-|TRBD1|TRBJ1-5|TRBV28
CASSPRQGARGNQPQHF
TGTGCCAGCAGTCCACGACAGGGGGCAAGGGGCAATCAGCCCCAGCATTTT
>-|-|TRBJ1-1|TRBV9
CASSVGFLDTEAFF
TGTGCCAGCAGCGTAGGATTTCTGGACACTGAAGCTTTCTTT
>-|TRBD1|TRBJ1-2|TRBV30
CAWTDGTGDVYNGYTF
TGTGCCTGGACTGACGGGACAGGGGATGTGTACAATGGCTACACCTTC
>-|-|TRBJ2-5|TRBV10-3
CAISSGERETQYF
TGTGCCATCAGTTCAGGGGAGCGGGAGACCCAGTACTTC
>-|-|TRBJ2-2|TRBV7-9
CASSESLNTGELFF
TGTGCCAGCAGCGAGTCTCTTAACACCGGGGAGCTGTTTTTT
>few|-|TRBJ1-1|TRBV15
CATSRDMNTEAFF
TGTGCCACCAGCAGAGATATGAACACTGAAGCTTTCTTT
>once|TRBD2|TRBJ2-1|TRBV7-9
CASSLIVGRVNEQFF
TGTGCCAGCAGCTTGATAGTGGGGAGGGTTAATGAGCAGTTCTTC
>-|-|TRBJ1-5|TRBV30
CAWSVHSNQPQHF
TGTGCCTGGAGTGTACATAGCAATCAGCCCCAGCATTTT
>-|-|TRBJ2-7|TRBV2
CASRLGGTIYEQYF
TGTGCCAGCAGACTCGGTGGGACGATCTACGAGCAGTACTTC
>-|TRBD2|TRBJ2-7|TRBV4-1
CASSHPVLAGDHEQYF
TGCGCCAGCAGCCATCCCGTCCTAGCGGGAGACCACGAGCAGTACTTC
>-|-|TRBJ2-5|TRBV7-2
CASSPYQETQYF
TGTGCCAGCAGCCCTTACCAAGAGACCCAGTACTTC
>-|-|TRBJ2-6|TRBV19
CASSARVSGANVLTF
TGTGCCAGTAGTGCCCGAGTCTCTGGGGCCAACGTCCTGACTTTC
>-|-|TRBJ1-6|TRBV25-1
CASSGADSYNSPLHF
TGTGCCAGCAGTGGCGCGGACTCCTATAATTCACCCCTCCACTTT
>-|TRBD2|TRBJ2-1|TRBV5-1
CASSSGTSGRVDEQFF
TGCGCCAGCAGCTCCGGGACTAGCGGGAGAGTTGATGAGCAGTTCTTC
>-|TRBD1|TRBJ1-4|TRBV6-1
CASRDRGLEKLFF
TGTGCCAGCCGGGACAGGGGGCTTGAAAAACTGTTTTTT
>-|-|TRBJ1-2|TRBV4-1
CASSPRGWDGANYGYTF
TGCGCCAGCAGCCCCCGAGGCTGGGACGGGGCTAACTATGGCTACACCTTC
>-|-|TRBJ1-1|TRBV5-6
CASSLGRTEAFF
TGTGCCAGCAGCTTGGGGAGGACTGAAGCTTTCTTT
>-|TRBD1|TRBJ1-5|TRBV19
CASSIVGQGGNQPQHF
TGTGCCAGTAGTATAGTGGGACAGGGAGGAAATCAGCCCCAGCATTTT
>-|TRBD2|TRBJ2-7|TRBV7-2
CASSPGLVYEQYF
TGTGCCAGCAGCCCGGGACTAGTCTACGAGCAGTACTTC
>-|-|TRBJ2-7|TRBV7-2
CASSLEGDPYEQYF
TGTGCCAGCAGCTTAGAGGGGGACCCCTACGAGCAGTACTTC
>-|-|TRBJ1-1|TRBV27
CASRSQGRMNTEAFF
TGTGCCAGCCGCTCGCAGGGACGGATGAACACTGAAGCTTTCTTT
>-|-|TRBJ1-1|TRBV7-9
CASTPRRVTEAFF
TGTGCCAGCACCCCTCGAAGGGTCACTGAAGCTTTCTTT
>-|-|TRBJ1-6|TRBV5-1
CASSLTGRNSPLHF
TGCGCCAGCAGCTTGACAGGGCGCAATTCACCCCTCCACTTT
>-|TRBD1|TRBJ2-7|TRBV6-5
CASSYRDRGYEQYF
TGTGCCAGCAGTTACCGGGACAGGGGCTACGAGCAGTACTTC
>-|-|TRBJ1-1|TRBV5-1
CASGGEDTEAFF
TGCGCCAGCGGGGGGGAAGACACTGAAGCTTTCTTT
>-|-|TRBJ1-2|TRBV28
CASSERDYGYTF
TGTGCCAGCAGCGAAAGGGACTATGGCTACACCTTC
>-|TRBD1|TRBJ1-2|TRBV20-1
CSATTGYGYTF
TGCAGTGCCACGACAGGGTACGGCTACACCTTC
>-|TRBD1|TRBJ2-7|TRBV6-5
CASSYLGGQGAYEQYF
TGTGCCAGCAGTTACTTGGGGGGACAGGGAGCCTACGAGCAGTACTTC
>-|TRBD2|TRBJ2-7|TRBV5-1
CASGEGNYEQYF
TGCGCCAGCGGGGAGGGCAACTACGAGCAGTACTTC
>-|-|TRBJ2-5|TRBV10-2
CASSEKALAETQYF
TGCGCCAGCAGTGAGAAGGCGTTAGCGGAGACCCAGTACTTC
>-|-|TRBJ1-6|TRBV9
CASSVGRRGGRDSPLHF
TGTGCCAGCAGCGTAGGAAGAAGGGGGGGTCGGGATTCACCCCTCCACTTT
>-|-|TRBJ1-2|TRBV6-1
CASSEGRYGYGYTF
TGTGCCAGCAGTGAAGGGCGTTACGGCTATGGCTACACCTTC
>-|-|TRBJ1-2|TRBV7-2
CASSLRVGGDGYTF
TGTGCCAGCAGCTTACGGGTAGGGGGTGATGGCTACACCTTC
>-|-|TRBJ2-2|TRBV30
CAWSVTGELFF
TGTGCCTGGAGTGTGACCGGGGAGCTGTTTTTT
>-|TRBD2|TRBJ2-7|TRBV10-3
CAISRTSVAGGEYF
TGTGCCATCAGCCGGACTAGCGTGGCTGGTGGGGAGTACTTC
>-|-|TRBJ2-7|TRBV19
CASSSGPYEQYF
TGTGCCAGTAGTTCAGGGCCCTACGAGCAGTACTTC
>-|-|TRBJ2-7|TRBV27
CASGGPSPYEQYF
TGTGCCAGCGGCGGTCCTTCCCCCTACGAGCAGTACTTC
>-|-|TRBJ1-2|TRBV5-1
CASSFYPRPERNYGYTF
TGCGCCAGCAGCTTCTACCCCCGCCCCGAAAGAAACTATGGCTACACCTTC
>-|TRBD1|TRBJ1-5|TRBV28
CASLPPGQGVFGNQPQHF
TGTGCCAGCCTCCCCCCGGGACAGGGGGTTTTTGGCAATCAGCCCCAGCATTTT
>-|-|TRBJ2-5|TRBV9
CASSVGQGKETQYF
TGTGCCAGCAGCGTAGGCCAGGGCAAAGAGACCCAGTACTTC
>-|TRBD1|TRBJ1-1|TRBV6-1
CASLHRDRGTEAFF
TGTGCCAGCCTCCATAGAGACAGGGGTACTGAAGCTTTCTTT
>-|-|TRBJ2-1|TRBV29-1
CSAAGTGGHEQFF
TGCAGCGCCGCCGGGACTGGGGGCCATGAGCAGTTCTTC
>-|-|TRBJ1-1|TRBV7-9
CASSLGMNTEAFF
TGTGCCAGCAGCTTAGGGATGAACACTGAAGCTTTCTTT
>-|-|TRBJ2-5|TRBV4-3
CASSQEGSETQYF
TGCGCCAGCAGCCAAGAGGGTTCAGAGACCCAGTACTTC